The sequence of this T cell receptor beta chain was determined in a study of blood T cell repertoires in COVID-19. Study overall: Material from acute and convalescent COVID-19 was sourced from the United States, Italy and Spain. T cells, B-cell-depleted T cells, or PBMCs supplied cDNA or gDNA.

Two negative PCRs, clearance, or symptom resolution had been documented for recovered Cohort 3 donors. CDR3 size: 12 residues. The V and J ends lost 6 bases and 0 bases respectively, with 5 bases between them. Germline V gives CDR1 SQVTM, CDR2 ANQGSEA. Using immunoSEQ multiplex PCR, the repertoire was profiled, and TCRdb retains in-frame clones only, with some absent. The sample holds fewer than 400,000 clones; roughly nine tenths are singletons and the top ten take 1.7%. V and J are TRBV29-1 and TRBJ1-4; no clear D. This TCR derives from a woman aged 30 to 39 who had recovered from COVID-19. Sequencing used PBMCs or T cells enriched from blood (not recorded which). CDR3 loop: CSVSATNEKLFF. The CDR3 coding sequence is TGCAGCGTCTCCGCAACTAATGAAAAACTGTTTTTT.